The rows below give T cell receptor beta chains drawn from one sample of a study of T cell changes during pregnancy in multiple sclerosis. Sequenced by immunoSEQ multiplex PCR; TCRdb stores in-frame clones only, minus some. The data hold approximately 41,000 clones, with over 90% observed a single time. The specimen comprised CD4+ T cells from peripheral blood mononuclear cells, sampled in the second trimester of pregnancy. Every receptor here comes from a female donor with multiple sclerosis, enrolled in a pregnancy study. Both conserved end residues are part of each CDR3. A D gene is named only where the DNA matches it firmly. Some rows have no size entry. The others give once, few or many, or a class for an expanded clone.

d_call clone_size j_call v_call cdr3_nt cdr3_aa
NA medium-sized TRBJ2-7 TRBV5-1 TGCGCCAGCAGCTTGGCCCGCGTAGGAGGGGAGCAGTACTTC CASSLARVGGEQYF
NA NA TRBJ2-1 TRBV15 TGTGCCACCAGCAGAGATATTCCCGGTGACAATGAGCAGTTCTTC CATSRDIPGDNEQFF
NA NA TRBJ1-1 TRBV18 TGTGCCAGCCGCCCGGGACACATGAACACTGAAGCTTTCTTT CASRPGHMNTEAFF
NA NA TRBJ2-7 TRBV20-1 TGCAGCGGTGAACTAGCCGACGAGCAGTACTTC CSGELADEQYF
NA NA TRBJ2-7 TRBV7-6 TGTGCCAGCAGCTTGCGAGAAACCGGCTCCTACGAGCAGTACTTC CASSLRETGSYEQYF
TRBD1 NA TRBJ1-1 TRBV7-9 TGTGCCAGCAGCCGGGACAGTTTGAACACTGAAGCTTTCTTT CASSRDSLNTEAFF
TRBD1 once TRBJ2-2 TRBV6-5 TGTGCCAGCAGTTACTCCTGGACAGGGCAGGCCGGGGAGCTGTTTTTT CASSYSWTGQAGELFF
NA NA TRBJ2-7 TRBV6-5 TGTGCCAGCAGTTCCCTGTACGAGCAGTACTTC CASSSLYEQYF
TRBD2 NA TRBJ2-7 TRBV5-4 TGTGCCAGCAGTCAGACTAGCGGGTACGAGCAGTACTTC CASSQTSGYEQYF
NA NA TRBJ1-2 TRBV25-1 TGTGCCAGCAGTGATTTAAGGGCAGGGTCGGGCTATGGCTACACCTTC CASSDLRAGSGYGYTF
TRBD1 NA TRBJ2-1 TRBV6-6 TGTGCCAGCAGTTACCCCACACGACAGGGTGATGAGCAGTTCTTC CASSYPTRQGDEQFF